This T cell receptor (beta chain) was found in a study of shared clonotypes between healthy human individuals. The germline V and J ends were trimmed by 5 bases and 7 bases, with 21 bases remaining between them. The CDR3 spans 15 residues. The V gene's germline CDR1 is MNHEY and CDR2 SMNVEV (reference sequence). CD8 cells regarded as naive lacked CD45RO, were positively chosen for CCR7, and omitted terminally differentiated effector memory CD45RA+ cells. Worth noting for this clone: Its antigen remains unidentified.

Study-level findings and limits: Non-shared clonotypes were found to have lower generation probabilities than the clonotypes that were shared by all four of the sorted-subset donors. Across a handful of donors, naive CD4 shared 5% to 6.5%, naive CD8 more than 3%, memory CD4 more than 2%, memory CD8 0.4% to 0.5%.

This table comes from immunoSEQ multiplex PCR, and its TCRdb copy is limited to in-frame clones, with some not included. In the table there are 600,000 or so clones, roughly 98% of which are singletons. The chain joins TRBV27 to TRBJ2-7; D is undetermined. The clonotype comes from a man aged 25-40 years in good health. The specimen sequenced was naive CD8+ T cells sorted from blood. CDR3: CASSNSPVGLGEQYF. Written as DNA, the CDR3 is TGTGCCAGCAGTAATTCCCCCGTGGGTTTGGGGGAGCAGTACTTC.